One sample yielded the 28 T cell receptor beta chains listed below, sequenced in a study of cytomegalovirus exposure and HLA in healthy donors. Use of 60 Vbeta and 13 Jbeta primers characterized the PCR. The protocol was immunoSEQ multiplex PCR, while the TCRdb copy is restricted to in-frame clones and leaves out a portion. The sample carries under 200,000 clones, roughly 87% recorded once. Source material: PBMCs. All receptors derive from a girl aged 5 to 17 in good health and CMV-seropositive.

The chain is built from TRBV2 and TRBJ1-1; the match to TRBD1 covers 7 bases. Germline V lookup: CDR1 SNHLY, CDR2 FYNNEI. V trimming: 4 bases; J trimming: 4 bases; junction bases outside the gene matches: 6. The CDR3 is 14 amino acids. This CDR3 is CASSVGQGGTEAFF. CDR3 sequence (DNA): TGTGCCAGCAGTGTGGGGCAGGGGGGCACTGAAGCTTTCTTT.

The chain recombines TRBV19 with TRBJ2-1; D is ambiguous. V shed 6 bases and J shed 3 bases, with 6 bases lying between them. CDR1 is LNHDA and CDR2 is SQIVND in the germline V gene (reference sequence). This CDR3 comprises 12 residues. In DNA, the CDR3 is TGTGCCAGTAGGCCAGACTACAATGAGCAGTTCTTC. It codes for CASRPDYNEQFF. The variable domain in full, with the rest retrieved from reference TRBV19 and TRBJ2-1, is DGGITQSPKYLFRKEGQNVTLSCEQNLNHDAMYWYRQDPGQGLRLIYYSQIVNDFQKGDIAEGYSVSREKKESFPLTVTSAQKNPTAFYLCASRPDYNEQFFGPGTRLTVL.

V and J are TRBV15 and TRBJ2-1; TRBD1 might be the D (6 bases). V lost 0 bases, J lost 4 bases, and 13 bases lay in between. This CDR3 region has 16 residues. The V gene's germline CDR1 is LNHNV and CDR2 YYDKDF (reference sequence). CDR3 in DNA: TGTGCCACCAGCAGAGAGAGCCCAGGGGTTTACAATGAGCAGTTCTTC. Translated: CATSRESPGVYNEQFF.

DNA of the CDR3: TGTGCCAGCAGCGTAGCTACGACAGGTCATAGCAATCAGCCCCAGCATTTT. Encoded protein: CASSVATTGHSNQPQHF. The rearrangement joins TRBV9 to TRBJ1-5; the D gene is possibly TRBD1 (6 bases). The V gene lost 0 bases and the J gene lost 0 bases, with 13 bases spanning the gap. The CDR3 covers 17 residues. Germline V gene data show CDR1 as SGDLS and CDR2 as YYNGEE.

On this clone itself: The same CDR3 arises from other DNA sequences in this sample as well. The chain employs TRBV20-1 and TRBJ1-1, with D uncertain. The CDR3 spans 11 residues. The ends were cut back, 3 bases at V and 2 bases at J, with 4 bases in the middle. The germline V gene has CDR1 DFQATT and CDR2 SNEGSKA (reference sequence). For the CDR3, the DNA is TGCAGTGCTAGGTCAAACACTGAAGCTTTCTTT. Encoded protein: CSARSNTEAFF.

The chain uses TRBV28 and TRBJ1-2, with a possible D match to TRBD1 (5 bases). Per the germline V gene, CDR1 is MDHEN and CDR2 is SYDVKM. Trimming took off 1 base at V and 1 base at J, with 10 bases between the two ends. The CDR3 totals 15 residues. Here the CDR3 DNA reads TGTGCCAGCAGTTTATCCCGACAGTTTAACTATGGCTACACCTTC. This translates into CASSLSRQFNYGYTF.

This chain links TRBV2 with TRBJ1-4, with D possibly being TRBD1 (5 bases). Germline CDR1 reads SNHLY; CDR2 reads FYNNEI. V was trimmed by 8 bases and J by 6 bases, leaving 28 bases between them. The CDR3 consists of 18 residues. The CDR3 bases are TGTGCCAGCGAACAAGAGTGGGGCACGATCGTCCCCCATGAAAAACTGTTTTTT. Its protein is CASEQEWGTIVPHEKLFF.

V gene TRBV19 combines with J gene TRBJ2-2; no reliable D call. V was trimmed by 5 bases and J by 2 bases, leaving 9 bases between them. There are 14 residues in the CDR3. Germline loops: CDR1 LNHDA, CDR2 SQIVND (reference sequence). The DNA for the CDR3 is TGTGCCAGTAGTTTGGCAACAAACACCGGGGAGCTGTTTTTT. This codes for CASSLATNTGELFF.

J is TRBJ1-4 and V is TRBV10-1, with D uncertain. The V gene lost 3 bases and the J gene lost 7 bases, with 9 bases spanning the gap. Germline CDR1 and CDR2: WNHNN and SYGVQD (reference sequence). The CDR3 extends over 13 amino acids. The CDR3 DNA sequence: TGCGCCAGCAGTGACCCCTCGGGTGAAAAACTGTTTTTT. Encoded protein: CASSDPSGEKLFF.

The chain carries TRBV28 and TRBJ2-6; the match to TRBD1 covers 8 bases. With V trimmed by 6 bases and J by 1 base, 11 bases remained unmatched. From germline, CDR1 is MDHEN and CDR2 SYDVKM. The CDR3 has 18 amino acids. The CDR3 loop is CASSPRQGIRSGANVLTF. The CDR3 DNA reads TGTGCCAGCAGCCCCCGACAGGGGATTAGGTCTGGGGCCAACGTCCTGACTTTC. Full variable domain (remainder filled in from reference TRBV28 and TRBJ2-6): DVKVTQSSRYLVKRTGEKVFLECVQDMDHENMFWYRQDPGLGLRLIYFSYDVKMKEKGDIPEGYSVSREKKERFSLILESASTNQTSMYLCASSPRQGIRSGANVLTFGAGSRLTVL.

The chain uses TRBV27 and TRBJ1-4; TRBD1 aligns across 7 bases. Unmatched junction bases numbered 11, after V lost 6 bases and J lost 4 bases. Germline CDR1 and CDR2: MNHEY and SMNVEV (reference sequence). CDR3 length: 16 residues. The CDR3 DNA reads as TGTGCCAGCAGGCAAACACGGACAGGTTTTAATGAAAAACTGTTTTTT. Amino acids: CASRQTRTGFNEKLFF.

This clone was recorded once. V gene TRBV7-8 combines with J gene TRBJ2-7, with 9 bases lining up with TRBD1. Trimming removed 1 base from V and 0 bases from J; junction bases left unmatched: 4. CDR3 length: 16 residues. Per the germline V gene, CDR1 is SGHVS and CDR2 is FQNEAQ. The CDR3 loop reads CASSLDKTGGSYEQYF. The DNA of the CDR3 is TGTGCCAGCAGCTTAGATAAGACAGGGGGCTCCTACGAGCAGTACTTC. Using reference TRBV7-8 and TRBJ2-7 for the parts outside the CDR3, the full variable domain is GAGVSQSPRYKVAKRGQDVALRCDPISGHVSLFWYQQALGQGPEFLTYFQNEAQLDKSGLPSDRFFAERPEGSVSTLKIQRTQQEDSAVYLCASSLDKTGGSYEQYFGPGTRLTVT.

V gene TRBV27 combines with J gene TRBJ2-7, with 11 bases aligning to TRBD2. This CDR3 region has 15 residues. V dropped 0 bases and J dropped 9; count of bases not matched to a gene: 7. Germline V gene lookup returns CDR1 MNHEY and CDR2 SMNVEV (reference sequence). The CDR3 sequence: CASSLSGTSGPGQYF. The CDR3 DNA follows: TGTGCCAGCAGTTTATCGGGGACTAGCGGCCCGGGGCAGTACTTC.

The V and J genes are TRBV5-1 and TRBJ1-4; D not resolved. The CDR3 runs to 15 residues. Germline V lookup: CDR1 SGHRS, CDR2 YFSETQ. Trimming pared 4 bases from V and 5 bases from J, leaving 15 bases between. In nucleotides, the CDR3 is TGCGCCAGCAGCCAAACCGGGTTCCGGAATGAAAAACTGTTTTTT. Translation gives CASSQTGFRNEKLFF.

The CDR3 reads CASSQEEGNTEAFF. For the CDR3, the DNA is TGCGCCAGCAGCCAAGAAGAGGGAAACACTGAAGCTTTCTTT. This chain joins TRBV4-1 and TRBJ1-1; D unclear. Between the trimmed V and J ends, which lost 0 bases and 2 bases, there was a span of 7 bases. Germline values: CDR1 MGHRA, CDR2 YSYEKL. The CDR3 contains 14 residues.

The chain couples TRBV28 to TRBJ2-7; D unresolved. Between the trimmed V and J ends, which lost 4 bases and 2 bases, there was a span of 12 bases. The CDR3 consists of 14 residues. Germline lookup yields CDR1 MDHEN and CDR2 SYDVKM. The CDR3 here is CASSSPDNPYEQYF. The CDR3 coding sequence is TGTGCCAGCAGTTCCCCTGACAACCCCTACGAGCAGTACTTC.

This chain connects TRBV28 to TRBJ1-5, with TRBD1 matching 11 bases. Germline trimming cut 4 bases from V and 7 bases from J; bases unmatched to any gene: 9. This CDR3 spans 16 amino acids. Germline V CDR1 and CDR2: MDHEN, SYDVKM. CDR3 sequence reads: CASSSGGTGGSQPQHF. DNA for the CDR3: TGTGCCAGCAGTTCTGGGGGGACAGGGGGTTCGCAGCCCCAGCATTTT.

The CDR3 is CASSWTGGGSLSYEQYF. CDR3 nucleotide sequence: TGTGCCAGCAGCTGGACAGGGGGCGGCTCGTTGTCCTACGAGCAGTACTTC. The chain joins TRBV5-6 to TRBJ2-7; TRBD1 matches at 11 bases. The length of the CDR3 is 17 residues. Unmatched junction bases numbered 9, after V lost 3 bases and J lost 1 base. Germline-derived CDR1 and CDR2 are SGHDT and YYEEEE.

The V and J genes are TRBV28 and TRBJ2-3; 12 positions match TRBD2. The CDR3 consists of 15 residues. Germline CDR1 and CDR2: MDHEN and SYDVKM. V shed 6 bases, J shed 1 base, and the junction held 2 bases outside the gene matches. As DNA, the CDR3 is TGTGCCAGCAGGGCTAGCGGGGGGGGCACAGATACGCAGTATTTT. Its translation is CASRASGGGTDTQYF.

The gene calls are TRBV15 and TRBJ1-5; D gene uncertain. Germline values: CDR1 LNHNV, CDR2 YYDKDF (reference sequence). V dropped 1 base and J dropped 0 bases, with 7 bases sitting between them. The CDR3 runs 15 residues. CDR3 region: CATSRGRDSNQPQHF. In nucleotides, the CDR3 is TGTGCCACCAGCAGAGGACGGGATAGCAATCAGCCCCAGCATTTT.

CDR3 DNA sequence: TGTGCCAGCAGCTTACTAGCGGGTCTCTACGAGCAGTACTTC. Its protein is CASSLLAGLYEQYF. The chain couples TRBV7-2 to TRBJ2-7, with 8 nucleotides matching TRBD2. The CDR3 is 14 residues long. V lost 2 bases, J lost 3 bases, and 3 bases stayed unmatched. The germline CDR1 and CDR2 sequences are SGHTA and FQGNSA. Full variable domain (remainder filled in from reference TRBV7-2 and TRBJ2-7): GAGVSQSPSNKVTEKGKDVELRCDPISGHTALYWYRQSLGQGLEFLIYFQGNSAPDKSGLPSDRFSAERTGGSVSTLTIQRTQQEDSAVYLCASSLLAGLYEQYFGPGTRLTVT.

The V call is TRBV10-3, the J call TRBJ1-3; no firm D call. The CDR3 consists of 13 residues. V shed 7 bases and J shed 2 bases, with 9 bases lying between them. The germline V gene encodes CDR1 ENHRY and CDR2 SYGVKD. The chain's CDR3 is CAIKEGAGNTIYF. For the CDR3, the DNA is TGTGCCATCAAAGAGGGCGCTGGAAACACCATATATTTT.

V usage is TRBV6-5 and J usage is TRBJ1-2, with 7 bases that match TRBD1. The CDR3 loop spans 15 amino acids. From germline, CDR1 is MNHEY and CDR2 SVGAGI. J was trimmed by 0 bases and V by 4 bases; bases with no gene match: 5. The DNA for the CDR3 is TGTGCCAGCAGTTCCGAGGGACAGCCTAACTATGGCTACACCTTC. Translating gives CASSSEGQPNYGYTF.

V gene TRBV19 combines with J gene TRBJ2-7, with D uncertain. V was clipped by 4 bases and J by 3 bases, with 4 bases between them. Germline lookup yields CDR1 LNHDA and CDR2 SQIVND (reference sequence). There are 11 residues in the CDR3. DNA for the CDR3: TGTGCCAGTAGTACAGGCTACGAGCAGTACTTC. Translated: CASSTGYEQYF.

This clone was seen just once. This chain joins TRBV9 and TRBJ1-1, with a weak D call TRBD1 (5 bases). The CDR3 is 15 residues long. The V gene's germline CDR1 is SGDLS and CDR2 YYNGEE. V lost 3 bases and J 1 base, leaving 13 bases between the germline ends. CDR3 in amino acids: CASSALLGQNTEAFF. CDR3 DNA: TGTGCCAGCAGCGCCCTCCTCGGACAGAACACTGAAGCTTTCTTT.

The chain combines TRBV12-5 with TRBJ2-3, with 8 bases lining up with TRBD1. The CDR3 contains 16 residues. The germline CDR1 and CDR2 sequences are LGHNT and FRNRAP. Trimming cost V 5 bases and J 2 bases; bases outside gene matches: 9. The CDR3 nucleotides read TGTGCTAGTGGTCCCGGACAGGGAGGTTCCACAGATACGCAGTATTTT. This sequence encodes CASGPGQGGSTDTQYF. The entire variable domain, with the rest obtained from reference TRBV12-5 and TRBJ2-3, is as follows: DARVTQTPRHKVTEMGQEVTMRCQPILGHNTVFWYRQTMMQGLELLAYFRNRAPLDDSGMPKDRFSAEMPDATLATLKIQPSEPRDSAVYFCASGPGQGGSTDTQYFGPGTRLTVL.

The rearrangement joins TRBV2 to TRBJ1-3; 9 bases align to TRBD1. The CDR3 consists of 16 residues. The V segment lost 5 bases and the J segment 4 bases; nucleotides outside the gene matches: 9. Per germline, CDR1 SNHLY and CDR2 FYNNEI. The DNA of the CDR3 is TGTGCCAGCAGTAACAACAGGGGGCCCGGGGGAAACACCATATATTTT. It is translated as CASSNNRGPGGNTIYF.

About this clone itself: Additional DNA sequences in this sample encode the identical CDR3. The chain combines TRBV4-2 with TRBJ2-1, with 7 bases lining up with TRBD2. Germline V CDR1 and CDR2: LGHNA, YNFKEQ. The CDR3 loop spans 15 amino acids. After removal of 0 bases from V and 4 bases from J, the junction contained 3 bases not matched to a gene. CDR3 DNA sequence: TGTGCCAGCAGCCAAGAAGGACTAGAGTACAATGAGCAGTTCTTC. It is translated as CASSQEGLEYNEQFF.